The 20 T cell receptor beta chains below were found in one sample sequenced in a study of blood T cell repertoires in COVID-19. Profiling relied on immunoSEQ multiplex PCR, and the TCRdb table lists in-frame clones only, not all of them. The data hold some 350,000 clones, with roughly nine tenths observed a single time. Sample: peripheral blood. These receptors were collected from a woman under 40 with COVID-19, enrolled during active disease.

This chain uses TRBV29-1 with TRBJ2-1; tentative D call: TRBD2 (6 bases). The CDR3 runs to 14 residues. The germline gives CDR1 SQVTM, CDR2 ANQGSEA. V shed 7 bases and J shed 0 bases, with 13 bases lying between them. CDR3 bases: TGCAGCGGGGCCTCCGGGAGCTCCTACAATGAGCAGTTCTTC. Amino acid sequence: CSGASGSSYNEQFF.

This sequence joins TRBV11-2 and TRBJ2-1; TRBD1 might be the D (6 bases). Trimming pared 7 bases from V and 5 bases from J, leaving 12 bases between. CDR3 length equals 13 residues. Germline V gene sequence: CDR1 SGHAT, CDR2 FQNNGV. The CDR3 bases are TGTGCCAGCATCCTACAGGGCCACAATGAGCAGTTCTTC. This encodes CASILQGHNEQFF.

This chain uses TRBV4-1 with TRBJ2-3, with D maybe TRBD1 (5 bases). The CDR3 sequence is 16 residues long. With 3 bases removed from V and 1 base from J, the gap between germline ends came to 14 bases. In germline, CDR1 is MGHRA, CDR2 YSYEKL. CDR3 in DNA: TGCGCCAGCAGCCATGCCAGGGTCGGAGGCACAGATACGCAGTATTTT. It translates to CASSHARVGGTDTQYF.

V and J are TRBV19 and TRBJ2-7, with TRBD1 matching 7 bases. V lost 9 bases to trimming and J lost 0 bases; unmatched junction nucleotides: 8. The CDR3 loop spans 14 amino acids. Germline CDR1 and CDR2: LNHDA and SQIVND (reference sequence). The CDR3 spells CASTRDRTSYEQYF. The CDR3 nucleotides read TGTGCCAGCACCCGGGACAGAACCTCCTACGAGCAGTACTTC.

The chain couples TRBV11-2 to TRBJ2-2; D ambiguous. Germline CDR1 reads SGHAT; CDR2 reads FQNNGV. CDR3 length: 13 amino acids. Trimming pared 0 bases from V and 7 bases from J, leaving 6 bases between. The CDR3 nucleotides read TGTGCCAGCAGCTTAGATTTTAGCGGGGAGCTGTTTTTT. It codes for CASSLDFSGELFF.

The rearrangement links TRBV6-5 to TRBJ2-7; 8 nucleotides agree with TRBD1. V lost 5 bases and J lost 6; bases outside the gene matches: 9. CDR1 MNHEY and CDR2 SVGAGI come from the germline V gene. This CDR3 spans 14 amino acids. CDR3 nucleotides: TGTGCCAGCAGTCAAACCGGGACAGGTGTCGAGCAGTACTTC. Protein sequence: CASSQTGTGVEQYF.

The genes are TRBV7-9 and TRBJ2-2; TRBD1 agrees at 8 bases. V shed 5 bases, J shed 4 bases, and the junction held 9 bases outside the gene matches. The CDR3 contains 16 residues. The germline gives CDR1 SEHNR, CDR2 FQNEAQ (reference sequence). CDR3: CASSTPGTGVTGELFF. In DNA, the CDR3 is TGTGCCAGCAGCACACCCGGGACAGGAGTCACCGGGGAGCTGTTTTTT.

The chain is built from TRBV7-2 and TRBJ2-3; TRBD2 matches at 10 bases. V dropped 5 bases and J dropped 5; count of bases not matched to a gene: 7. The CDR3 consists of 15 residues. CDR1 is SGHTA, CDR2 FQGNSA, per germline. This CDR3 is CASSVSSGSGDTQYF. The CDR3 bases are TGTGCCAGCAGCGTGTCTAGCGGGAGTGGAGATACGCAGTATTTT.

This clone was detected a few times. This chain links TRBV7-9 with TRBJ2-7, with D possibly matching TRBD2 (6 bases). Germline V gives CDR1 SEHNR, CDR2 FQNEAQ (reference sequence). The CDR3 spans 16 residues. The V end was cut by 2 bases, the J end by 7 bases, with 21 bases between. In DNA, the CDR3 is TGTGCCAGCAGCTTAACGGGAGCGGCCCCCGTCGGAGAGCAGTACTTC. Translation: CASSLTGAAPVGEQYF.

The V gene is TRBV9, the J gene TRBJ2-7; 9 positions agree with TRBD1. The length of the CDR3 is 17 residues. Germline lookup yields CDR1 SGDLS and CDR2 YYNGEE. V shed 4 bases, J shed 0 bases, and the junction held 11 bases outside the gene matches. CDR3 in DNA: TGTGCCAGCAGCAAATCGGCCCCGACAGGGGGCTCCTACGAGCAGTACTTC. Translated, it gives CASSKSAPTGGSYEQYF.

This clone has just a few counts. The rearrangement links TRBV6-5 to TRBJ1-5, with TRBD1 matching 7 bases. The CDR3 loop spans 14 amino acids. Germline-derived CDR1 and CDR2 are MNHEY and SVGAGI. J was trimmed by 4 bases and V by 4 bases; bases with no gene match: 4. CDR3 amino acids: CASSSTGVNQPQHF. The CDR3 DNA follows: TGTGCCAGCAGTTCAACAGGGGTTAATCAGCCCCAGCATTTT.

This clone has just one count. V and J are TRBV6-5 and TRBJ2-1, with 7 bases lining up with TRBD2. J gave up 3 bases and V 10 bases, and 6 bases lay outside the gene matches. Germline values: CDR1 MNHEY, CDR2 SVGAGI. This CDR3 is built from 13 residues. The CDR3 region is CATGRELYNEQFF. The CDR3, as DNA: TGTGCCACAGGGCGGGAGCTCTACAATGAGCAGTTCTTC.

The table lists this clone with a few counts. The chain combines TRBV4-1 with TRBJ1-1; D possibly corresponds to TRBD1 (6 bases). Trimming removed 6 bases from V and 6 bases from J, with 20 bases in between. Germline V gives CDR1 MGHRA, CDR2 YSYEKL. The CDR3 length is 15 residues. The CDR3 spells CASSPGTPYGPEAFF. The CDR3 DNA reads TGCGCCAGCAGTCCTGGGACACCCTATGGCCCTGAAGCTTTCTTT.

The CDR3 DNA reads as TGTGCCAGCGATAAAGGGACAGGGGGTAACTATGGCTACACCTTC. Translating it yields CASDKGTGGNYGYTF. The chain employs TRBV2 and TRBJ1-2; 11 nucleotides agree with TRBD1. Germline V gives CDR1 SNHLY, CDR2 FYNNEI. This CDR3 contains 15 residues. After removal of 8 bases from V and 1 base from J, the junction contained 6 bases not matched to a gene.

This chain joins TRBV11-3 and TRBJ2-7, with D tentatively TRBD2 (7 bases). Germline V lookup: CDR1 SGHNT, CDR2 YENEEA. CDR3 length: 15 residues. Trimming pared 5 bases from V and 0 bases from J, leaving 14 bases between. The CDR3 loop reads CASSPRAGHSYEQYV. In nucleotides, the CDR3 is TGTGCCAGCAGCCCTCGAGCGGGACACTCCTACGAGCAGTACGTC.

This clone was detected a few times. The rearrangement uses TRBV6-4 and TRBJ2-3; a possible D gene is TRBD1 (6 bases). The CDR3 is 15 amino acids. The germline V gene encodes CDR1 MRHNA and CDR2 SNTAGT. Trimming shortened V by 5 bases and J by 0 bases, and 12 bases separated the two germline ends. The DNA of the CDR3 is TGTGCCAGCAGTCTCGGACAGAGGAGCACAGATACGCAGTATTTT. This encodes CASSLGQRSTDTQYF.

The CDR3 sequence: CASSPGRTSGTDTQYF. The CDR3 bases are TGTGCCAGCAGCCCGGGGCGGACTAGCGGCACAGATACGCAGTATTTT. The chain couples TRBV3-1 (or the pseudogene TRBV3-2) to TRBJ2-3; TRBD2 matches at 9 bases. The germline V gene has CDR1 LGHDT and CDR2 YNNKEL (reference sequence). This CDR3 has 16 amino acids. Trimming took 4 bases from V and 1 from J; bases not matched to a gene: 6.

V is TRBV6-5 and J is TRBJ1-2, with unresolved D. This CDR3 spans 15 amino acids. Trimming shortened V by 5 bases and J by 4 bases, and 17 bases separated the two germline ends. Germline V CDR1 and CDR2: MNHEY, SVGAGI. The CDR3 nucleotides read TGTGCCAGCAGTCCACCCAAGACTGATTTCTATGGCTACACCTTC. It yields the protein CASSPPKTDFYGYTF.

The J gene is TRBJ1-1, the V gene TRBV5-5; D unresolved. V was shortened by 6 bases and J by 4 bases, with 19 bases between the two germline ends. Germline-derived CDR1 and CDR2 are SGHKS and YYEKEE (reference sequence). The CDR3 has 15 residues. This CDR3 reads CASTLTRLPGTEAFF. CDR3 coding DNA: TGTGCCAGCACCTTAACTCGGCTCCCGGGCACTGAAGCTTTCTTT. The full variable domain, with the rest looked up from reference TRBV5-5 and TRBJ1-1, is DAGVTQSPTHLIKTRGQQVTLRCSPISGHKSVSWYQQVLGQGPQFIFQYYEKEERGRGNFPDRFSARQFPNYSSELNVNALLLGDSALYLCASTLTRLPGTEAFFGQGTRLTVV.

This chain uses TRBV4-1 with TRBJ2-1; D is possibly TRBD2 (6 bases). This CDR3 spans 16 amino acids. Germline V gives CDR1 MGHRA, CDR2 YSYEKL. The V and J ends lost 0 bases and 3 bases respectively, with 12 bases between them. The CDR3 loop reads CASSQEGTPSYNEQFF. For the CDR3, the DNA is TGCGCCAGCAGCCAAGAGGGGACTCCAAGCTACAATGAGCAGTTCTTC.